This T cell receptor beta chain was documented in a study of blood T cells in healthy people across ages. Study outcomes and limitations: Estimates drawn from one million T cells were deemed to understate diversity.

Germline loops: CDR1 SGHRS, CDR2 YFSETQ. The CDR3 length is 18 residues. V gave up 1 base and J gave up 5 bases; unmatched junction bases: 12. A few counts support this clonotype. Its antigen is not known. The second PCR ran about 6 to 11 cycles with a sample-barcoded 5' primer and J-beta primers. TCRdb re-called the 5' RACE reads with MiXCR, one entry per CDR3 protein. The sample holds about 900,000 distinct CDR3 sequences, around 48% seen once. This clonotype originated in a man aged 30 to 39 in good health. The chain combines TRBV5-1 with TRBJ2-1, with TRBD2 matching over 10 bases. The sequenced sample consisted of blood. CDR3 protein: CASSLYPLAGVSNNEQFF. The CDR3 DNA follows: TGCGCCAGCAGCTTGTACCCCCTAGCGGGGGTCTCGAACAATGAGCAGTTCTTC.